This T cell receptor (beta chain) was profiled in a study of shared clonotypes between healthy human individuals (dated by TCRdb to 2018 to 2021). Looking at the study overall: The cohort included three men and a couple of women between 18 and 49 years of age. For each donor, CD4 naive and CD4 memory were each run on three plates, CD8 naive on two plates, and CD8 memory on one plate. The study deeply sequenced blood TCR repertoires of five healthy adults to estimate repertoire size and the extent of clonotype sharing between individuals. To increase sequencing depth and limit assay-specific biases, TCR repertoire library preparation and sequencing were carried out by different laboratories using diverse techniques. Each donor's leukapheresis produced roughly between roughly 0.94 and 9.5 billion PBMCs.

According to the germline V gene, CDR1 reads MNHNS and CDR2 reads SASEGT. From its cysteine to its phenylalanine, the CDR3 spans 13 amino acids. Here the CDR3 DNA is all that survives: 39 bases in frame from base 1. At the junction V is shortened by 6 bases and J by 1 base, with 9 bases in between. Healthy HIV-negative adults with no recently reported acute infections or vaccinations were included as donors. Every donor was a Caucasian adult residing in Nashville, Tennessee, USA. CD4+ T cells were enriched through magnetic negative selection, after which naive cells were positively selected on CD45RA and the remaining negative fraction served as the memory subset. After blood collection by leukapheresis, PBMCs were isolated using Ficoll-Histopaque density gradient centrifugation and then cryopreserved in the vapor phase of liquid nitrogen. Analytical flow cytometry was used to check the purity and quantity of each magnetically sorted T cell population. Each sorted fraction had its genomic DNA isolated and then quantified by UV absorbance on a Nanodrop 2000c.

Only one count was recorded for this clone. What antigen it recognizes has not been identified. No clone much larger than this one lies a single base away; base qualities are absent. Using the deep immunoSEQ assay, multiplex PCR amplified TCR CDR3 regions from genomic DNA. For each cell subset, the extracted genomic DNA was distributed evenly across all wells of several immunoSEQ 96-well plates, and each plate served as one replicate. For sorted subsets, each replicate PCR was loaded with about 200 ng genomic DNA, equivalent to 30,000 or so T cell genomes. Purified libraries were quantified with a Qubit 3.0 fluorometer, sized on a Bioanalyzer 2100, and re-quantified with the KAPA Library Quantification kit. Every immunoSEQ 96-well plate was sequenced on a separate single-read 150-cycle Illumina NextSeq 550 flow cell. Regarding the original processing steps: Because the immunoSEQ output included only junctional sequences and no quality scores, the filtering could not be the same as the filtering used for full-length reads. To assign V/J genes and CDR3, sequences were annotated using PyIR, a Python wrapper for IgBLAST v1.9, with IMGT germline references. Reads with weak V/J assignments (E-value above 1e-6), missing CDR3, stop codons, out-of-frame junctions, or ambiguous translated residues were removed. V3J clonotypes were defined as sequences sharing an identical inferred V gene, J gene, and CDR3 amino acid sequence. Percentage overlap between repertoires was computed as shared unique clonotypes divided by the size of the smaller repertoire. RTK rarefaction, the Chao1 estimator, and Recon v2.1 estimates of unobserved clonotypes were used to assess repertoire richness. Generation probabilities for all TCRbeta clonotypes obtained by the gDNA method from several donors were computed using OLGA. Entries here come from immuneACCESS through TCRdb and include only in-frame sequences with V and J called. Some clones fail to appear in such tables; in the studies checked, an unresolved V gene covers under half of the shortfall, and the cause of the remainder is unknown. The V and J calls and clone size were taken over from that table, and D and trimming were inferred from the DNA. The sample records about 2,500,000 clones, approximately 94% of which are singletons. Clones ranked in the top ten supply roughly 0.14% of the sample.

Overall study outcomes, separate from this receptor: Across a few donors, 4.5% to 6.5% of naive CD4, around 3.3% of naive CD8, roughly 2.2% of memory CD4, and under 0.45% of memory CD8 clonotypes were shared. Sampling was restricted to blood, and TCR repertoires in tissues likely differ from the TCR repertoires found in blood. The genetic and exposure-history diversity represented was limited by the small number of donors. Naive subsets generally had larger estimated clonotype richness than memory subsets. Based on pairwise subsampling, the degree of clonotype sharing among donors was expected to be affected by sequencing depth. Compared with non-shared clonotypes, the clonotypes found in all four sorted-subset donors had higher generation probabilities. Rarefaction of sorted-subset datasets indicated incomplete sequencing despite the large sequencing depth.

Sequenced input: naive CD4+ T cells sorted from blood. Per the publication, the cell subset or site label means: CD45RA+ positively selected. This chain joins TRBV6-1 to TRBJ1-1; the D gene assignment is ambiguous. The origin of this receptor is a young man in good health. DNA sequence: TGTGCCAGCAGCCATCTATCGAACACTGAAGCTTTCTTT. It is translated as CASSHLSNTEAFF.